The present TCR beta chain was sequenced within a study of CXCR3-negative and CXCR3-positive naive CD8 T cells. Germline V gene lookup returns CDR1 SQVTM and CDR2 ANQGSEA. The CDR3 contains 13 residues. Preparation of TRB cDNA libraries relied on 5' RACE carrying UMI labels. TCRdb reprocessed the 5' RACE reads, keeping one entry per CDR3 protein, no DNA. Recorded for this sample: more than 65,000 distinct CDR3 sequences. Material for sequencing was naive CXCR3- CD8+ T cells from blood. Subset meaning: CD45RO-CCR7+CD27+CD95- naive CD8+ T cells lacking CXCR3 (TNR3-). This sequence originates from a human donor in good health. Some clones in this sample may be carry-over from other donors' samples. The chain joins TRBV29-1 to TRBJ1-5. The CDR3 loop is CSVEGGINQPQHF.